This T cell receptor beta chain was documented in a study of blood T cell repertoires in COVID-19. The wider study: Sites across the United States, Italy and Spain contributed samples from acute and convalescent COVID-19.

How the authors handled the data: Reference gene primer amplification in the assay estimated nucleated cell counts. Produced via immunoSEQ multiplex PCR; TCRdb's table is partial and in-frame only. D and trimming were read from the DNA, whereas the V and J calls and clone size are those reported in that table. The sample shows over 250,000 clones, around 87% of them seen only once. Study members were between roughly 18 and 100 years old and lived in 24 US regions. Germline loops: CDR1 MNHEY, CDR2 SVGEGT. The CDR3 extends over 17 amino acids. Trimming stripped 2 bases from V and 0 bases from J, with 14 bases between.

This sequence was found in a woman in her twenties or thirties who had recovered from COVID-19. This rearrangement joins TRBV6-2 or TRBV6-3 to TRBJ1-5; TRBD1 is a possible D gene (5 bases). Sequenced material: PBMCs or T cells enriched from blood (not recorded which). The CDR3 nucleotides read TGTGCCAGCAGTTACGGAGGGGCGGCCTATAGCAATCAGCCCCAGCATTTT. Encoded protein: CASSYGGAAYSNQPQHF.